The 20 T cell receptor beta chains below come from one sample, sequenced in a study of a mutant IDH1 vaccine in newly diagnosed glioma. Specified time point: baseline, week 1 (first vaccination visit). The treatment was: pre-vaccination baseline after standard-of-care therapy. Generated by immunoSEQ multiplex PCR, the TCRdb table keeps only in-frame clones and is missing some. The table lists nearly 70,000 clones, 79% of them singletons. The source was PBMCs, collected from a glioma patient treated with radiotherapy, temozolomide or both. These receptors were taken from a man between 50 and 59 years old with glioma.

The chain is built from TRBV30 and TRBJ1-1, with D perhaps matching TRBD1 (6 bases). V lost 1 base, J lost 4 bases, and 19 bases lay in between. This CDR3 has 16 amino acids. Germline CDR1 and CDR2: GTSNPN and SVGIG (reference sequence). The CDR3 is CAWSGPRGGRGTEAFF. CDR3 bases: TGTGCCTGGAGTGGGCCCCGGGGGGGGCGAGGCACTGAAGCTTTCTTT.

The rearrangement uses TRBV9 and TRBJ2-1; no firm D call. Trimming stripped 2 bases from V and 4 bases from J, with 7 bases between. This CDR3 is built from 13 residues. Per the germline V gene, CDR1 is SGDLS and CDR2 is YYNGEE. In DNA, the CDR3 is TGTGCCAGCAGCGTGGATCTTTACAATGAGCAGTTCTTC. It translates to CASSVDLYNEQFF.

The J gene is TRBJ1-1, the V gene TRBV29-1; possible D gene TRBD1, 5 bases. Trimming left V 5 bases short and J 0 bases short, with 16 bases between. The CDR3 spans 15 residues. CDR1 is SQVTM and CDR2 is ANQGSEA in the germline V gene. Here the CDR3 reads CSVHRTRPLNTEAFF. CDR3 nucleotides: TGCAGCGTTCACAGGACCCGACCCTTGAACACTGAAGCTTTCTTT.

This chain connects TRBV29-1 to TRBJ1-1; D unclear. CDR3 size: 12 residues. Germline lookup yields CDR1 SQVTM and CDR2 ANQGSEA. V dropped 6 bases and J dropped 2 bases, with 10 bases sitting between them. For the CDR3, the DNA is TGCAGCGTCGGTCAGCCCAACACTGAAGCTTTCTTT. Translating it yields CSVGQPNTEAFF.

The chain combines TRBV7-2 with TRBJ2-7; D not resolved. V lost 1 base, J lost 2 bases, and 6 bases lay in between. The CDR3 has 13 amino acids. Germline CDR1 SGHTA, CDR2 FQGNSA. CDR3 DNA: TGTGCCAGCAGCTTAGGAGGAACCTACGAGCAGTACTTC. Its translation is CASSLGGTYEQYF.

This clone was found once. This sequence joins TRBV6-4 and TRBJ2-3, with D possibly TRBD2 on 7 matching bases. The CDR3 consists of 13 residues. Trimming cost V 4 bases and J 4 bases, with 9 bases left between them. Germline CDR1 reads MRHNA; CDR2 reads SNTAGT. The CDR3 loop reads CASSAGGADTQYF. CDR3 in DNA: TGTGCCAGCAGTGCGGGGGGCGCAGATACGCAGTATTTT.

The chain has TRBV4-3 and TRBJ2-3; 10 bases line up with TRBD2. The V segment lost 0 bases and the J segment 0 bases; nucleotides outside the gene matches: 3. Germline V gene data show CDR1 as LGHNA and CDR2 as YSLEER. CDR3 length: 17 residues. The CDR3 reads CASSQDLAGASTDTQYF. In nucleotides, the CDR3 is TGCGCCAGCAGCCAAGACCTAGCGGGGGCAAGCACAGATACGCAGTATTTT.

The CDR3 coding sequence is TGTGCCAGCAGATTGACAGGGGCTACTAATGAAAAACTGTTTTTT. This encodes CASRLTGATNEKLFF. The chain joins TRBV2 to TRBJ1-4; 8 bases are shared with TRBD1. CDR3 size: 15 residues. Germline V lookup: CDR1 SNHLY, CDR2 FYNNEI. The ends lost 6 bases at V and 2 bases at J; junction bases unmatched: 5.

V is TRBV5-1 and J is TRBJ1-1; the D gene is possibly TRBD1 (5 bases). CDR3 length equals 14 residues. CDR1 SGHRS and CDR2 YFSETQ come from the germline V gene. With 0 bases removed from V and 2 bases from J, the gap between germline ends came to 8 bases. The CDR3 DNA reads as TGCGCCAGCAGCTTGGAAACAGGAAACACTGAAGCTTTCTTT. As protein: CASSLETGNTEAFF.

The genes are TRBV2 and TRBJ2-1; D might be TRBD1 or TRBD2, each matching 5 bases. This CDR3 has 10 residues. V lost 6 bases and J 8 bases, leaving 5 bases between the germline ends. The V gene's germline CDR1 is SNHLY and CDR2 FYNNEI. The chain's CDR3 is CASRGHEQFF. CDR3 DNA: TGTGCCAGCAGGGGACATGAGCAGTTCTTC.

The CDR3 protein is CASSVASANTEAFF. The CDR3 DNA reads TGTGCCAGCAGCGTAGCTAGCGCGAACACTGAAGCTTTCTTT. The V call is TRBV9, the J call TRBJ1-1; D ambiguous. The V and J ends lost 0 bases and 1 base respectively, with 7 bases between them. This CDR3 spans 14 amino acids. Germline assignment: CDR1 SGDLS and CDR2 YYNGEE.

J is TRBJ2-1 and V is TRBV7-8; D might be TRBD1 (6 bases). The V end lost 1 base, the J end lost 7 bases, and 17 bases lay between the germline ends. The germline gives CDR1 SGHVS, CDR2 FQNEAQ. The length of the CDR3 is 16 residues. The CDR3 loop is CASSLVGGWSGNEQFF. The CDR3 DNA is TGTGCCAGCAGCTTAGTTGGGGGCTGGTCTGGTAATGAGCAGTTCTTC.

The rearrangement links TRBV7-3 to TRBJ2-5; D possibly matches TRBD1 or TRBD2 (7 bases each). Deletions cut 5 bases from V and 1 base from J, with 11 bases between. CDR3 length: 14 amino acids. The germline V gene encodes CDR1 SGHTA and CDR2 FQGTGA. The CDR3 nucleotides read TGTGCCAGCAGCCAGGGGGGGAGCCAAGAGACCCAGTACTTC. Translated, it gives CASSQGGSQETQYF.

This clone has just one count. The J gene is TRBJ1-1, the V gene TRBV2, with D perhaps TRBD1 (5 bases). Germline V gene data show CDR1 as SNHLY and CDR2 as FYNNEI. V lost 6 bases and J 0 bases, leaving 8 bases between the germline ends. The CDR3 totals 13 residues. The CDR3 coding sequence is TGTGCCAGCAGCCGAGGGGTGAACACTGAAGCTTTCTTT. This sequence encodes CASSRGVNTEAFF.

This clone turned up a few times. J is TRBJ1-1 and V is TRBV7-9, with 7 bases aligning to TRBD1. Germline V gives CDR1 SEHNR, CDR2 FQNEAQ (reference sequence). This CDR3 is 15 amino acids long. V was pared by 6 bases and J by 0 bases, with 7 bases of the junction left unmatched. In DNA form, the CDR3 reads TGTGCCAGCAGGCCCAAGGACAGGTTGAACACTGAAGCTTTCTTT. Protein: CASRPKDRLNTEAFF.

V gene TRBV9 combines with J gene TRBJ1-2; D unresolved. Trimming removed 0 bases from V and 4 bases from J, with 16 bases in between. The CDR3 spans 16 residues. Germline V gene data show CDR1 as SGDLS and CDR2 as YYNGEE. As DNA, the CDR3 is TGTGCCAGCAGCGTAGGGGGAGGGCGGATGGGCTATGGCTACACCTTC. Translation: CASSVGGGRMGYGYTF.

The genes are TRBV30 and TRBJ2-2; either TRBD1 or TRBD2 may fit D (5 bases each). The CDR3 has 14 amino acids. V lost 3 bases and J lost 1, with 9 bases in between. Germline CDR1 GTSNPN, CDR2 SVGIG (reference sequence). This CDR3 is CAWSPGRNTGELFF. CDR3 nucleotides: TGTGCCTGGAGCCCGGGACGGAACACCGGGGAGCTGTTTTTT.

The chain recombines TRBV6-1 with TRBJ1-1; D ambiguous. V lost 2 bases, J lost 1 base, and 5 bases lay in between. Germline CDR1 is MNHNS and CDR2 is SASEGT. The CDR3 loop spans 13 amino acids. The CDR3 reads CASSERRNTEAFF. In DNA form, the CDR3 reads TGTGCCAGCAGTGAACGGAGGAACACTGAAGCTTTCTTT.

The chain links TRBV11-2 to TRBJ2-1; D is perhaps TRBD1 (6 bases). Germline lookup yields CDR1 SGHAT and CDR2 FQNNGV. The CDR3 consists of 12 residues. Trimming shortened V by 6 bases and J by 7 bases, and 10 bases separated the two germline ends. The CDR3 coding sequence is TGTGCCAGCAGTTACGACAGGAATGAGCAGTTCTTC. Its protein product is CASSYDRNEQFF.

The chain couples TRBV5-1 to TRBJ2-7; 7 nucleotides agree with TRBD1. The CDR3 is 14 residues long. From germline, CDR1 is SGHRS and CDR2 YFSETQ. Trimming removed 1 base from V and 4 bases from J; junction bases left unmatched: 5. The CDR3 nucleotides are TGCGCCAGCAGCTTGACAGGGGAATTGTACGAGCAGTACTTC. Its translation is CASSLTGELYEQYF.